This is a list of T cell receptor beta chains from one sample in a study of blood T cell repertoires in COVID-19. Using immunoSEQ multiplex PCR, the repertoire was profiled, and TCRdb retains in-frame clones only, with some absent. Of some 40,000 clones in the sample, 78% were seen once. Material: peripheral blood. These receptors all come from a man between 65 and 79 years old with acute or convalescent COVID-19. Both conserved end residues are part of each CDR3. A D gene is named only where the DNA matches it firmly. Rows may omit the clone size; those that give it use once, few, many or a size class.

TRBJ1-2 . TRBV13 . TGTGCCAGCCGCTACGGAGGGGGAGGGGGTGGCTACACCTTC CASRYGGGGGGYTF
TRBJ2-7 . TRBV30 . TGTGCCTGGAGTGTATCTAACCGAAGAACTTACGAGCAGTACTTC CAWSVSNRRTYEQYF
TRBJ2-4 . TRBV7-2 . TGTGCCAGCAGCTTAGCGACATCCGTGGACATTCAGTACTTC CASSLATSVDIQYF
TRBJ2-4 TRBD1 TRBV6-2/TRBV6-3 . TGTGCCAGCAGCTGGACAGGGGGCGAAACCAAAAACATTCAGTACTTC CASSWTGGETKNIQYF
TRBJ1-5 . TRBV19 . TGTGCCAGTAGTACTCGAGGTGGCCCCCAGCATTTT CASSTRGGPQHF
TRBJ1-5 . TRBV2 once TGTGCCAGCTCGGACAGTTATAGCAATCAGCCCCAGCATTTT CASSDSYSNQPQHF
TRBJ1-2 TRBD1 TRBV28 . TGTGCCAGCAAGTCGGGACAGAACTATGGCTACACCTTC CASKSGQNYGYTF
TRBJ1-2 TRBD1 TRBV19 . TGTGCCAGTAGTATTGGACAGGGGAGCTATGGCTACACCTTC CASSIGQGSYGYTF
TRBJ1-2 . TRBV5-6 . TGTGCCAGCAGCAGGGGGACAAGCTATGGCTACACCTTC CASSRGTSYGYTF
TRBJ2-5 . TRBV19 . TGTGCCAGTAGTATCCCCTTGGAGACCCAGTACTTC CASSIPLETQYF
TRBJ1-2 . TRBV6-5 . TGTGCCAGCAGATTAGGGGATGGCTACACCTTC CASRLGDGYTF
TRBJ2-7 TRBD2 TRBV29-1 . TGCAGCGCTGAGGGTCCCGGGACTAGTCTTACCTACGAGCAGTACTTC CSAEGPGTSLTYEQYF
TRBJ2-3 . TRBV7-2 . TGTGCCAGCAGCTTCCACGCTCTAGCGCGAAGCACAGATACGCAGTATTTT CASSFHALARSTDTQYF
TRBJ2-7 . TRBV27 once TGTGCCAGCAGTTTTGGCAGTAACTACGAGCAGTACTTC CASSFGSNYEQYF
TRBJ1-1 . TRBV3-1/TRBV3-2 . TGTGCCAGCAGCCAGACTGTGAACACTGAAGCTTTCTTT CASSQTVNTEAFF
TRBJ2-7 TRBD2 TRBV5-6 . TGTGCCAGCAGCTTGGCGGGAGGTAATCCCGAGCAGTACTTC CASSLAGGNPEQYF
TRBJ1-1 TRBD1 TRBV19 . TGTGCCAGTAGACTACAGGGGGCGAGGCTTCTTCTGCTCAAGAACACTGAAGCTTTCTTT CASRLQGARLLLLKNTEAFF
TRBJ2-1 TRBD2 TRBV19 . TGTGCCAGTAGCAGCATTAGCGGGGGGGCAAAAAATGAGCAGTTCTTC CASSSISGGAKNEQFF
TRBJ2-3 . TRBV3-1/TRBV3-2 . TGTGCCAGCAGCCAAGACATAACAGCAACTAGCACAGATACGCAGTATTTT CASSQDITATSTDTQYF
TRBJ1-2 . TRBV6-5 . TGTGCCAGCAGGCTACAGGCTTACTATGGCTACACCTTC CASRLQAYYGYTF
TRBJ1-2 TRBD1 TRBV18 . TGTGCCAGCTCATTACGGACAGGTGGAGTCTCCGAAGCTGGCTACACCTTC CASSLRTGGVSEAGYTF
TRBJ2-5 TRBD2 TRBV18 . TGTGCCAGCTCACCAGGACTAGGGGAGACCCAGTACTTC CASSPGLGETQYF
TRBJ2-2 TRBD1 TRBV18 . TGTGCCAGCTCATCCGGGACAGCGAACACCGGGGAGCTGTTTTTT CASSSGTANTGELFF
TRBJ1-2 . TRBV19 . TGTGCCAGTAGTAGACAACAGGGCCCCTCCTATGGCTACACCTTC CASSRQQGPSYGYTF
TRBJ1-5 TRBD1 TRBV29-1 . TGCAGCGGTGCGACAGGGGTCAATCAGCCCCAGCATTTT CSGATGVNQPQHF
TRBJ2-7 TRBD2 TRBV7-2 . TGTGCCAGCAGCTTAAGGGGACTATCGTACGAGCAGTACTTC CASSLRGLSYEQYF
TRBJ2-7 . TRBV18 . TGTGCCAGCTCACTGACGGGGAACTCCTACGAGCAGTACTTC CASSLTGNSYEQYF
TRBJ2-1 TRBD2 TRBV20-1 . TGCAGTGCTAGTCTAACTAGCGGCAATGAGCAGTTCTTC CSASLTSGNEQFF
TRBJ2-7 TRBD2 TRBV19 once TGTGCCAGTAGTTGGACTAGCGGCTCCTACGAGCAGTACTTC CASSWTSGSYEQYF
TRBJ1-5 . TRBV19 . TGTGCCAGTAGTACGAGCCATCAGCCCCAGCATTTT CASSTSHQPQHF
TRBJ2-1 . TRBV10-1 . TGCGCCAGCAGTGAGTCGGGCGGGGTCGATGAGCAGTTCTTC CASSESGGVDEQFF
TRBJ1-1 TRBD1 TRBV7-9 many TGTGCCAGCAGCTTAGGTTGGGGCGGGACAGGGATAGCTGAAGCTTTCTTT CASSLGWGGTGIAEAFF
TRBJ2-3 . TRBV19 . TGTGCCAGTAGTATAGATCGAGCTTATACGCAGTATTTT CASSIDRAYTQYF
TRBJ1-1 . TRBV15 . TGTGCCACCAGCAGAGATCGGGGGATGAACACTGAAGCTTTCTTT CATSRDRGMNTEAFF
TRBJ1-6 . TRBV9 . TGTGCCAGCAGCGTAACGGGTTTTGATTCACCCCTCCACTTT CASSVTGFDSPLHF
TRBJ2-2 TRBD1 TRBV24-1 . TGTGCCACCAGTGATCGTTCCGGGACAGGGGAAACCGGGGAGCTGTTTTTT CATSDRSGTGETGELFF
TRBJ1-2 . TRBV5-1 . TGCGCCAGCAGCTTGGTAATGCAGGCCACTCATGGCTACACCTTC CASSLVMQATHGYTF
TRBJ2-2 TRBD2 TRBV6-1 . TGTGCCAGCAGTGAAGGGACTAGCGGGGCTAAGGGCGGGGAGCTGTTTTTT CASSEGTSGAKGGELFF
TRBJ2-7 TRBD1 TRBV3-1/TRBV3-2 . TGTGCCAGCAGCCGACAGGGTGGCGAGCAGTACTTC CASSRQGGEQYF
TRBJ1-6 TRBD1 TRBV9 . TGTGCCAGCAGCCCCCAGACAGGGAAGGGGTCACCCCTCCACTTT CASSPQTGKGSPLHF
TRBJ1-6 TRBD1 TRBV27 few TGTGCCAGCAGTCTATTGATAGGGGGCTTAAGGTCACCCCTCCACTTT CASSLLIGGLRSPLHF
TRBJ2-2 TRBD1 TRBV6-4 . TGTGCCAGCAGTGACTCCAACACCGGGACAGGGGGCGTCGGCGGGGAGCTGTTTTTT CASSDSNTGTGGVGGELFF
TRBJ1-2 TRBD1 TRBV23-1 . TGCGCCAGCAGTCGGCAAACACAGGGGAAGTCTAACTATGGCTACACCTTC CASSRQTQGKSNYGYTF
TRBJ2-7 TRBD1 TRBV6-5 once TGTGCCAGCAGTCAGCAGGGGGCCTCCTACGAGCAGTACTTC CASSQQGASYEQYF
TRBJ2-7 . TRBV7-2 . TGTGCCAGCACCGAGAGGCGGGCTTCCACGGACGAGCAGTACTTC CASTERRASTDEQYF
TRBJ1-2 TRBD1 TRBV18 once TGTGCCAGCTCACCAAGGGACAGGGAAGCCTATGGCTACACCTTC CASSPRDREAYGYTF
TRBJ2-7 . TRBV30 . TGTGCCTGGAGTGTATACCAGGGATTCTACGAGCAGTACTTC CAWSVYQGFYEQYF
TRBJ2-3 TRBD2 TRBV30 . TGTGCCTGGATATCGGGGAAACTAGCGGGAGTGGATACGCAGTATTTT CAWISGKLAGVDTQYF
TRBJ1-6 . TRBV29-1 few TGCAGCGTTGAACAGGGGAGAGGCTCACCCCTCCACTTT CSVEQGRGSPLHF
TRBJ1-2 . TRBV7-9 . TGTGCCAGCAGCATTTCGGGAGGCTATGGCTACACCTTC CASSISGGYGYTF
TRBJ1-2 . TRBV9 once TGTGCCAGCAGCGTCGCAGGGAACTATGGCTACACCTTC CASSVAGNYGYTF
TRBJ1-2 TRBD1 TRBV3-1/TRBV3-2 medium-sized TGTGCCAGCAGCCAAACGGGACAGCGGGACTATGGCTACACCTTC CASSQTGQRDYGYTF
TRBJ2-1 TRBD1 TRBV10-3 . TGTGCCATCAGTCCGAACAGGGGCAATGAGCAGTTCTTC CAISPNRGNEQFF
TRBJ2-2 . TRBV30 . TGTGCCTGGAGTGGTGGCCAGGCCATAGGCGGGGAGCTGTTTTTT CAWSGGQAIGGELFF
TRBJ2-1 . TRBV5-1 . TGCGCCAGCAGCTTAAGTAGCGGATACTACAATGAGCAGTTCTTC CASSLSSGYYNEQFF
TRBJ2-2 TRBD1 TRBV24-1 few TGTGCCACCAGTGATACAGGGGGCAGTGGCACCGGGGAGCTGTTTTTT CATSDTGGSGTGELFF
TRBJ2-5 . TRBV6-5 . TGTGCCAGCACCCACCGGGGTGGGGAGACCCAGTACTTC CASTHRGGETQYF
TRBJ2-7 . TRBV4-3 few TGCGCCAGCAGCCAAGAACGGGTAAGGTACGAGCAGTACTTC CASSQERVRYEQYF
TRBJ2-3 . TRBV6-5 . TGTGCCAGCAGCTCGGGGGAGAGCACAGATACGCAGTATTTT CASSSGESTDTQYF